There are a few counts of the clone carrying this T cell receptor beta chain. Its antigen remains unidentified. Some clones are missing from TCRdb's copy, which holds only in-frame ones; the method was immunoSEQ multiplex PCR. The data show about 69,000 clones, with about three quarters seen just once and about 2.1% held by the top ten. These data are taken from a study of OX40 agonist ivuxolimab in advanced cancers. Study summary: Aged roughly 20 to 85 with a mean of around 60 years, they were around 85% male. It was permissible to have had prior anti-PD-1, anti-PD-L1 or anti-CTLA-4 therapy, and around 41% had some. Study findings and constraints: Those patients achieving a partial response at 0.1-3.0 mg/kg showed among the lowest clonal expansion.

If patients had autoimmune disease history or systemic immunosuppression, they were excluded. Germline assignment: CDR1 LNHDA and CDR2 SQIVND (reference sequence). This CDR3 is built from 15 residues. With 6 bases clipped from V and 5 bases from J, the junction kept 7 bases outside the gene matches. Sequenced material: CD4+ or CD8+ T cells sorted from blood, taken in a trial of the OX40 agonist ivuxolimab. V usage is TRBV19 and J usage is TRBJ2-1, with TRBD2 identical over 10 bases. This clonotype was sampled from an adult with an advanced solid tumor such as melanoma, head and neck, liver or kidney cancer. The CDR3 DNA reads TGTGCCAGTAGCCGAAGCGGGGGGGCCCACAATGAGCAGTTCTTC. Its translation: CASSRSGGAHNEQFF.